This record covers a single TCR beta chain. The antigen is not known. These data belong to a study of cytomegalovirus exposure and HLA in healthy donors. The CDR3 contains 15 residues. The trim removed 0 bases at V and 0 bases at J, leaving 4 bases unmatched. Germline V gene sequence: CDR1 GTSNPN, CDR2 SVGIG (reference sequence). The study, taken as a whole, reports: As confirmed in vitro, a few CMV-associated chains were specific for CMV antigens.

The study ran its PCR with 60 Vbeta and 13 Jbeta primers. Measured with immunoSEQ multiplex PCR; TCRdb has only the in-frame clones, and not every one. The sample has around 140,000 clones, around 86% seen once; the top ten hold under 3.5%. Sequenced material: PBMCs. The chain links TRBV30 to TRBJ1-1, with TRBD1 matching over 7 bases. This receptor was taken from a woman aged 25-40 years in good health and CMV-seronegative. The CDR3 bases are TGTGCCTGGAGTGTGGTGACAGGGCTGAACACTGAAGCTTTCTTT. Translated: CAWSVVTGLNTEAFF.